This T cell receptor (beta chain) was sequenced in a study of glioma-infiltrating T cells (dated by TCRdb to about 2016). About the investigation overall: Sequencing of TCR alpha- and beta-chain repertoires was performed on glioma tissue, on non-neoplastic brain tissue, and on matched peripheral blood mononuclear cells. To measure how far tissue and blood T-cell populations diverged, each tissue-infiltrating repertoire was compared against the peripheral blood repertoire of the same patient. Three low-grade glioma patients, about eight primary glioblastoma patients and three non-glioma patients contributing non-neoplastic brain tissue were included in the paired cohort.

The sample holds many counts of this clonotype. Its antigen specificity is not known. No base qualities exist here, and no much larger clone lies one base off it. TCR alpha and beta CDR3 regions were amplified with the iRepertoire nested amplicon-rescue multiplex PCR (arm-PCR) platform from RNA. One-step reverse transcription and amplification used roughly 100-450 ng of tissue mRNA or PBMC total RNA as input. Following bead purification, Illumina adapters were added by a secondary multiplex PCR, and the libraries were gel-purified between 200 and 400 bp. Demultiplexing relied on internal 6-nucleotide barcodes carried by the libraries. Sequencing of libraries was performed on an Illumina MiSeq with 2x220 or 2x250 nucleotide paired-end reads. In the original analysis: FLASH 1.2.11 was used to merge paired reads, and BWA-MEM then aligned the reads to the GRCh37 human genome before TRA and TRB reads were extracted. An IMGT-derived reference of cassette sequences and CDR3 motifs, with pseudogenes included, was used for V and J assignment. Reads were translated in three frames, and productive CDR3s were defined as those with a C...FGXG motif and no stop codons. Clonotypes were defined as unique combinations of V-J cassette pair and CDR3 amino acid sequence. Filtering of reads was based on Hamming distance, with the threshold set by the sequence error rate of each sample in mapped regions. TCRdb reanalyzed the raw reads on its own, using fastp at Q25 for trimming and MiXCR for clone calling, and kept in-frame beta chains. Identical CDR3 protein sequences are pooled into one entry, listed with their most common genes and DNA. None of the V and J calls come from the authors' own analysis; TCRdb made them. For this sample the table gives 170,000 or so distinct CDR3 sequences, of which about 46% were detected only once. The top ten constitute about 5.2% of the sample.

What the research found in general, with its limitations: The group comparisons were based on small numbers of patients: three non-neoplastic, three low-grade glioma and roughly eight glioblastoma patients. In non-neoplastic patients, VJ-independent divergence between tissue and blood fell below expectation, whereas in all gliomas, and especially in low-grade gliomas, the divergence rose above expectation. Tissue and blood shared very few CDR3 sequences, a result attributed to high CDR3 diversity and limited sampling.

The CDR3 contains 14 residues, cysteine and phenylalanine counted. The entry retains the CDR3 DNA only, 42 bases that are in frame from base 1. The germline V gene gives CDR1 as MNHNS and CDR2 as SASEGT. V sheds 5 bases and J sheds 0 bases, leaving 11 bases between their ends. The receptor comes from a human donor with low-grade glioma or glioblastoma, undergoing nonglioma brain surgery, or in good health (not recorded which). The sequenced material came from glioma tissue, nonneoplastic brain tissue, or PBMCs (not recorded which). Recombination linked TRBV6-1 to TRBJ2-7, with the D segment identity uncertain. The DNA is as follows: TGTGCCAGCAGTCAGGACCTGATCTCCTACGAGCAGTACTTC. Its amino acids are CASSQDLISYEQYF.